In its sample, the clone carrying this T cell receptor beta chain was seen many times. What it binds is not known. The sample comes from a study of T-cell memory formation after mild COVID-19. For the study at large: The two donors had largely donor-specific TCR clusters. Study-wide findings and caveats: CD8+ contracting clones occupied EMRA, while CD4+ ones occupied mainly CM and EM.

CDR1 and CDR2 (germline): KGHDR, SFDVKD. The V gene lost 3 bases and the J gene lost 1 base, with 9 bases spanning the gap. There are 15 residues in the CDR3. The authors produced TCR alpha and TCR beta cDNA libraries with sample barcodes and UMIs by 5'RACE using constant-segment primers. TCRdb processed the 5' RACE reads anew with MiXCR; each CDR3 protein has one entry. The sample consists of 400,000 to 450,000 distinct CDR3 sequences, about a sixth of them appearing once. The TCR was taken from a man aged 18 to 35 who had mild COVID-19 (a few samples of this study predate the infection). Cell type and time point are not known. The material sequenced was PBMCs or a T cell subset sorted from them (not recorded which). J is TRBJ2-4 and V is TRBV24-1; TRBD2 might be the D (6 bases). Here the CDR3 reads CATSDVGGAKNIQYF. CDR3 nucleotide sequence: TGTGCCACCAGTGATGTTGGGGGGGCCAAAAACATTCAGTACTTC.